This T cell receptor beta chain was observed in a study of blood T cell repertoires in COVID-19. This CDR3 is 15 amino acids long. V lost 5 bases and J lost 8; bases outside the gene matches: 9. CDR1 and CDR2 (germline): SGHNT, YYREEE (reference sequence). Across about 22 US areas, participants ranged in age from about 18 to 100 years. Sequencing used immunoSEQ multiplex PCR; TCRdb keeps in-frame clones, though not all of them. The profile shows a few hundred thousand clones, almost 90% of them singletons. This clonotype originated in a man younger than 45 who had been exposed to COVID-19. Sequenced input: PBMCs or T cells enriched from blood (not recorded which). The J gene is TRBJ1-4, the V gene TRBV5-4; 10 positions agree with TRBD1. CDR3 sequence (DNA): TGTGCCAGCAGTCCCGCGGGACAGGGGAAGGAAAAACTGTTTTTT. As protein: CASSPAGQGKEKLFF.